This TCR beta chain was sequenced for a study of blood T cells in healthy people across ages. A second PCR of 7 to 11 cycles used a sample-barcoded 5' primer and a J-beta primer mix. TCRdb re-analysed the 5' RACE reads in MiXCR, keeping a single row per CDR3 protein. The data contain 550,000 to 750,000 distinct CDR3 sequences, around a fifth of them singletons. Per sample, a minimum of 6.5 million PBMCs were isolated. Per the germline V gene, CDR1 is MNHEY and CDR2 is SVGAGI. Losses at the gene ends were 6 bases for V and 4 bases for J; bases not matched to a gene: 4. The CDR3 extends over 13 amino acids. The study's findings and limits: PBMCs that were unsorted prevented a conclusive naive versus antigen-experienced comparison.

Comment on this clonotype: Its antigen remains unknown.

The sequenced sample was blood. This rearrangement joins TRBV6-5 to TRBJ2-5; the match to TRBD2 covers 8 bases. The sequence was obtained from a man aged 65-85 years in good health. This chain's CDR3 is CASRRTSGETQYF. The DNA of the CDR3 is TGTGCCAGCAGGCGAACTAGCGGAGAGACCCAGTACTTC.